The 14 T cell receptor beta chains given below trace back to one sample, sequenced in a study of OX40 agonist ivuxolimab in advanced cancers. Clones were sequenced by immunoSEQ multiplex PCR, and TCRdb holds only the in-frame ones, with some missing. The data show some 45,000 clones, more than 75% seen once. The sequences come from CD4+ or CD8+ T cells sorted from blood, collected in a trial of the OX40 agonist ivuxolimab. These receptors were collected from an adult with an advanced solid tumor such as melanoma, head and neck, liver or kidney cancer.

This clone was observed a single time. The chain uses TRBV6-5 and TRBJ2-7; D unresolved. Trimming took 6 bases from V and 3 from J, leaving 12 bases between them. Germline assignment: CDR1 MNHEY and CDR2 SVGAGI. The CDR3 consists of 13 residues. The CDR3 nucleotides are TGTGCCAGCAGCTGGGGTTCAAACTACGAGCAGTACTTC. Encoded protein: CASSWGSNYEQYF.

The chain links TRBV2 to TRBJ2-1, with TRBD1 matching 8 bases. The CDR3 totals 12 residues. Trimming cost V 8 bases and J 4 bases; bases outside gene matches: 1. Germline CDR1 is SNHLY and CDR2 is FYNNEI. The CDR3 spells CASRQGYNEQFF. CDR3 bases: TGTGCCAGCCGACAGGGGTACAATGAGCAGTTCTTC.

V gene TRBV7-9 combines with J gene TRBJ2-1, with a possible D match to TRBD1 (6 bases). The CDR3 consists of 16 residues. Trimming pared 5 bases from V and 2 bases from J, leaving 16 bases between. CDR1 SEHNR and CDR2 FQNEAQ come from the germline V gene (reference sequence). The CDR3: CASSLPEDRTYNEQFF. CDR3 bases: TGTGCCAGCAGCCTTCCGGAGGACAGAACCTACAATGAGCAGTTCTTC.

The rearrangement uses TRBV5-1 and TRBJ1-2; D not certain. V lost 5 bases and J 3 bases, leaving 17 bases between the germline ends. Per the germline V gene, CDR1 is SGHRS and CDR2 is YFSETQ. The CDR3 loop spans 15 amino acids. CDR3 region: CASSLSSRLDYGYTF. CDR3 nucleotide sequence: TGCGCCAGCAGTCTCTCCAGCAGGCTAGACTATGGCTACACCTTC.

V and J are TRBV10-3 and TRBJ2-5; D uncertain. The V gene's germline CDR1 is ENHRY and CDR2 SYGVKD. The V end was cut by 0 bases, the J end by 2 bases, with 16 bases between. The CDR3 spans 17 residues. The CDR3 DNA reads TGTGCCATCAGTGAGTCTTCGCTAGTGGGGTGGCAAGAGACCCAGTACTTC. This sequence encodes CAISESSLVGWQETQYF.

The V gene is TRBV5-4, the J gene TRBJ1-2; no reliable D call. CDR3 length: 14 residues. Germline V gene lookup returns CDR1 SGHNT and CDR2 YYREEE (reference sequence). The V end lost 3 bases, the J end lost 0 bases, and 9 bases lay between the germline ends. The DNA of the CDR3 is TGTGCCAGCAGCTGGGAAGGTTCTAACTATGGCTACACCTTC. Translating it yields CASSWEGSNYGYTF.

The chain carries TRBV27 and TRBJ1-5; possibly TRBD1 for D (6 bases). Trimming stripped 6 bases from V and 1 base from J, with 10 bases between. This CDR3 is built from 14 residues. Germline V gene data show CDR1 as MNHEY and CDR2 as SMNVEV (reference sequence). Here the CDR3 reads CASRFTGSNQPQHF. DNA for the CDR3: TGTGCCAGCAGATTTACAGGGAGCAATCAGCCCCAGCATTTT.

CDR3 sequence: CASSFGESLEQYF. The CDR3 DNA reads TGTGCCAGCAGCTTTGGGGAGAGCCTCGAGCAGTACTTC. V is TRBV5-6 and J is TRBJ2-7, with D possibly matching TRBD2 (5 bases). The CDR3 has 13 amino acids. Germline CDR1 SGHDT, CDR2 YYEEEE. V lost 2 bases and J 6 bases, leaving 12 bases between the germline ends.

This chain joins TRBV10-3 and TRBJ2-1; 7 bases match TRBD2. V lost 6 bases and J lost 3; bases outside the gene matches: 5. The length of the CDR3 is 14 residues. Looked up from germline, CDR1 is ENHRY and CDR2 is SYGVKD. This CDR3 is CAIREASGYNEQFF. CDR3 DNA: TGTGCCATCAGGGAGGCTAGCGGCTACAATGAGCAGTTCTTC.

The chain uses TRBV4-1 and TRBJ1-1, with a possible D match to TRBD1 (6 bases). Trimming cost V 4 bases and J 2 bases, with 17 bases left between them. The CDR3 has 16 residues. The germline CDR1 and CDR2 sequences are MGHRA and YSYEKL. CDR3 loop: CASSPSGETFNTEAFF. CDR3 nucleotides: TGCGCCAGCAGCCCTTCAGGGGAAACTTTTAACACTGAAGCTTTCTTT.

The chain couples TRBV7-3 to TRBJ2-5, with no clear D. Germline CDR1 reads SGHTA; CDR2 reads FQGTGA. This CDR3 comprises 14 residues. Trimming shortened V by 2 bases and J by 0 bases, and 7 bases separated the two germline ends. The CDR3 spells CASSLSPYQETQYF. The CDR3 DNA follows: TGTGCCAGCAGCTTATCGCCGTACCAAGAGACCCAGTACTTC.

The chain has TRBV19 and TRBJ2-7; no definite D call. This CDR3 has 13 residues. The V and J ends lost 5 bases and 0 bases respectively, with 8 bases between them. The germline V gene encodes CDR1 LNHDA and CDR2 SQIVND (reference sequence). The CDR3 reads CASSAAPSYEQYF. The CDR3 DNA reads as TGTGCCAGTAGTGCGGCCCCCTCCTACGAGCAGTACTTC.

This chain joins TRBV4-1 and TRBJ2-7, with TRBD2 as a possible D gene (7 bases). Trimming removed 1 base at V and 1 base at J, with 17 bases between. In germline, CDR1 is MGHRA, CDR2 YSYEKL. CDR3 length: 17 amino acids. The CDR3 coding sequence is TGCGCCAGCAGCCAAGTGGGGGCGGGGGCCTCATCCTACGAGCAGTACTTC. Residues: CASSQVGAGASSYEQYF.

J is TRBJ1-4 and V is TRBV13; D not certain. Trimming removed 0 bases from V and 4 bases from J, with 6 bases in between. Germline assignment: CDR1 PRHDT and CDR2 FYEKMQ (reference sequence). The CDR3 totals 14 residues. CDR3 nucleotide sequence: TGTGCCAGCAGCTTAGGCTTCTTTAATGAAAAACTGTTTTTT. As protein: CASSLGFFNEKLFF.